The following is a T cell receptor beta chain sequence with its context. The sample belongs to a study of cytomegalovirus exposure and HLA in healthy donors. This PCR relied on a set of 60 Vbeta primers and 13 Jbeta primers. Measured with immunoSEQ multiplex PCR; TCRdb has only the in-frame clones, and not every one. In the table there are hundreds of thousands of clones, about 79% of which are singletons. Germline assignment: CDR1 SNHLY and CDR2 FYNNEI. V lost 7 bases to trimming and J lost 5 bases; unmatched junction nucleotides: 6. This CDR3 comprises 13 residues. The specimen sequenced was PBMCs. This TCR derives from a male donor in good health and CMV-seronegative. The J gene is TRBJ1-1, the V gene TRBV2; 8 positions agree with TRBD1. The CDR3: CASTQGAQTEAFF. CDR3 DNA sequence: TGTGCCAGCACCCAGGGGGCGCAAACTGAAGCTTTCTTT.